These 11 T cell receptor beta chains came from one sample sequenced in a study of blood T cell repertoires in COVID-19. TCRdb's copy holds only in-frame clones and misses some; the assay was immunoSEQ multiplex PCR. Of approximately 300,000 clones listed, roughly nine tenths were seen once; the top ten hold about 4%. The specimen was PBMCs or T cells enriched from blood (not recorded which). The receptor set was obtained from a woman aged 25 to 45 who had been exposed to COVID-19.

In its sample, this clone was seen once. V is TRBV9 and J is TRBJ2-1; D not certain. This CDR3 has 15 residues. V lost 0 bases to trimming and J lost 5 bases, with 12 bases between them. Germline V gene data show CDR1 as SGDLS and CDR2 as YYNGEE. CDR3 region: CASSVGGWPDNEQFF. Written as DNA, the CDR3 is TGTGCCAGCAGCGTAGGTGGCTGGCCAGACAATGAGCAGTTCTTC.

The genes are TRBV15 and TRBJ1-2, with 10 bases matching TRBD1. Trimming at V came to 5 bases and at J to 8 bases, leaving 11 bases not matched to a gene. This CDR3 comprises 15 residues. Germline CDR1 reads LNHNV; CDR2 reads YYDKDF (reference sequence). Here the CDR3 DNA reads TGTGCCACCAGCTCCATAGGGGGGACAGGGGACGGCTACACCTTC. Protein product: CATSSIGGTGDGYTF.

CDR3 region: CASRGSNSPLHF. The CDR3 nucleotides read TGTGCCAGCAGAGGGAGTAATTCACCCCTCCACTTT. This chain links TRBV7-2 with TRBJ1-6, with D unclear. The CDR3 runs to 12 residues. V was clipped by 6 bases and J by 6 bases, with 6 bases between them. CDR1 is SGHTA and CDR2 is FQGNSA in the germline V gene.

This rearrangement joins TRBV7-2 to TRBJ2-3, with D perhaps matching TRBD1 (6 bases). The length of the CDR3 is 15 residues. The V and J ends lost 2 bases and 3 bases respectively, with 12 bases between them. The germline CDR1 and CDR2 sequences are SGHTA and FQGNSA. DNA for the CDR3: TGTGCCAGCAGCTTAAGGGGGTGGGGTACAGATACGCAGTATTTT. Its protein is CASSLRGWGTDTQYF.

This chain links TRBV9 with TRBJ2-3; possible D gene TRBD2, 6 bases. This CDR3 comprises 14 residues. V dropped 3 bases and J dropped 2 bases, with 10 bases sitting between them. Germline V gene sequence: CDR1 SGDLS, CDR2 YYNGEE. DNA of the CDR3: TGTGCCAGCAGCGCGGGACTCCACACAGATACGCAGTATTTT. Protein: CASSAGLHTDTQYF.

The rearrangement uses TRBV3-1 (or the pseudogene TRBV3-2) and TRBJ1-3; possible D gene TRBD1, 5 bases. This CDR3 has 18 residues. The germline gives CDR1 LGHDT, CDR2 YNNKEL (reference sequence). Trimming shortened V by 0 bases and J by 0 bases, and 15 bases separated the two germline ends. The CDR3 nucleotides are TGTGCCAGCAGCCAAGATGCCCCAGGGACTAGCTCTGGAAACACCATATATTTT. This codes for CASSQDAPGTSSGNTIYF.

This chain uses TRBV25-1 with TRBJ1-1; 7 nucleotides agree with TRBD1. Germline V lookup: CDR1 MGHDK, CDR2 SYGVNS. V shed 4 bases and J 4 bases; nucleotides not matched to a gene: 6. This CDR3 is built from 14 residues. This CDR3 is CASSATGSSTEAFF. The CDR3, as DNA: TGTGCCAGCAGTGCGACAGGGAGTTCCACTGAAGCTTTCTTT.

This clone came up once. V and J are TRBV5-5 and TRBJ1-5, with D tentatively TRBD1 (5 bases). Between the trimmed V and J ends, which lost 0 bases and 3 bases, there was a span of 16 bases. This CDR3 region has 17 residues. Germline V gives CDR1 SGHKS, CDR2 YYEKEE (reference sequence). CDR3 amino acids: CASSLDRRKGDNQPQHF. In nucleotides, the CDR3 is TGTGCCAGCAGCTTGGACAGAAGGAAAGGGGACAATCAGCCCCAGCATTTT.

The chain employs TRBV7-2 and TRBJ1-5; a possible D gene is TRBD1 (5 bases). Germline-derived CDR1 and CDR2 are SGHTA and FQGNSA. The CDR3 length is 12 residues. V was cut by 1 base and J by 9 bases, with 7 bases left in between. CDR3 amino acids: CASSLGQGPQHF. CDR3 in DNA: TGTGCCAGCAGCTTAGGTCAGGGGCCCCAGCATTTT.

CDR3 sequence (DNA): TGCGCCAGCAGCCTTGGGCGGGCTGGGAACACTGAAGCTTTCTTT. Its translation is CASSLGRAGNTEAFF. This chain joins TRBV4-3 and TRBJ1-1; D is ambiguous. This CDR3 contains 15 residues. Germline CDR1 LGHNA, CDR2 YSLEER. Trimming shortened V by 4 bases and J by 1 base, and 13 bases separated the two germline ends.

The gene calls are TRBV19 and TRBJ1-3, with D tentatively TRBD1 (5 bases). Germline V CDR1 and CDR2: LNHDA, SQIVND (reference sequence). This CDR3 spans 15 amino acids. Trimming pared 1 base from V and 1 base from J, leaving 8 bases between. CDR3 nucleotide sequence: TGTGCCAGTAGTATAGCCAGGGCTTCTGGAAACACCATATATTTT. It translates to CASSIARASGNTIYF.